The 20 T cell receptor beta chains listed next were all sequenced from one sample in a study of PD-1 blockade in mismatch repair-deficient tumors. Time point denoted: roughly 11-day in vitro stimulation with candidate neoantigen peptide 6. Method: immunoSEQ multiplex PCR; TCRdb's copy keeps in-frame clones and lacks some. The sample shows about 14,000 clones, about 88% of them seen only once. No antigen has been assigned to these receptors. The sample consisted of cells cultured in vitro, taken from a patient treated with pembrolizumab. The receptors here all came from an adult with mismatch repair-deficient cancer.

The CDR3 is CASSRAGTNYEQYF. For the CDR3, the DNA is TGTGCCAGCAGTAGGGCGGGAACTAATTACGAGCAGTACTTC. The rearrangement uses TRBV25-1 and TRBJ2-7; D perhaps matches TRBD2 (6 bases). The germline gives CDR1 MGHDK, CDR2 SYGVNS. Trimming cost V 5 bases and J 4 bases, with 15 bases left between them. This CDR3 contains 14 residues.

This chain connects TRBV6-1 to TRBJ2-7, with a weak D call TRBD2 (7 bases). From germline, CDR1 is MNHNS and CDR2 SASEGT. There are 17 residues in the CDR3. Trimming shortened V by 4 bases and J by 2 bases, and 21 bases separated the two germline ends. The chain's CDR3 is CASSGAVGGGRPYEQYF. The CDR3 bases are TGTGCCAGCAGTGGAGCCGTGGGGGGCGGGAGACCCTACGAGCAGTACTTC.

This clone turned up a few times. The chain couples TRBV6-6 to TRBJ1-6; no firm D call. This CDR3 is 15 amino acids long. Germline V lookup: CDR1 MNHNY, CDR2 SVGAGI (reference sequence). The ends were cut back, 3 bases at V and 3 bases at J, with 9 bases in the middle. CDR3 residues: CASSYEVNYNSPLHF. CDR3 in DNA: TGTGCCAGCAGTTATGAGGTCAACTATAATTCACCCCTCCACTTT.

The chain combines TRBV5-6 with TRBJ2-7; maybe TRBD2 (6 bases). V gave up 2 bases and J gave up 3 bases, with 9 bases separating them. CDR3 length equals 13 residues. Germline V gives CDR1 SGHDT, CDR2 YYEEEE. In DNA, the CDR3 is TGTGCCAGCAGCTTTTGGACTAACTACGAGCAGTACTTC. Protein sequence: CASSFWTNYEQYF.

The chain is built from TRBV28 and TRBJ2-7, with 12 positions matching TRBD2. J was trimmed by 7 bases and V by 2 bases; bases with no gene match: 3. This CDR3 comprises 14 residues. CDR1 is MDHEN, CDR2 SYDVKM, per germline. The CDR3 region is CASSLLAGGYEQYF. The CDR3 DNA reads TGTGCCAGCAGTTTACTAGCGGGAGGGTATGAGCAGTACTTC.

There are a few counts of this clone. The chain links TRBV29-1 to TRBJ2-7; D may match TRBD1 or TRBD2 (5 bases each). The CDR3 runs to 18 residues. Per the germline V gene, CDR1 is SQVTM and CDR2 is ANQGSEA. V gave up 1 base and J gave up 4 bases, with 26 bases separating them. The CDR3 bases are TGCAGCGTTGAAGCCCGGGACGGAGCCCTAGACGTTCATTACGAGCAGTACTTC. It is translated as CSVEARDGALDVHYEQYF.

The chain links TRBV4-1 to TRBJ2-7; D not certain. CDR3 length: 11 residues. Germline-derived CDR1 and CDR2 are MGHRA and YSYEKL. V lost 1 base and J lost 8, with 6 bases in between. CDR3 in DNA: TGCGCCAGCAGCCAAGGCCTCCAGCAGTACTTC. This encodes CASSQGLQQYF.

The chain is built from TRBV19 and TRBJ2-1, with 8 nucleotides matching TRBD2. The trim removed 4 bases at V and 8 bases at J, leaving 10 bases unmatched. The CDR3 runs 15 residues. The germline gives CDR1 LNHDA, CDR2 SQIVND (reference sequence). CDR3 coding DNA: TGTGCCAGTAGTAGCGGCACTAGCGGACGCGATGAGCAGTTCTTC. Protein sequence: CASSSGTSGRDEQFF.

The rearrangement links TRBV28 to TRBJ2-7, with TRBD2 identical over 12 bases. This CDR3 has 15 amino acids. Per germline, CDR1 MDHEN and CDR2 SYDVKM. After removal of 5 bases from V and 3 bases from J, the junction contained 5 bases not matched to a gene. CDR3 DNA: TGTGCCAGCAGTCCCTCGACTAGCGGGAGCTACGAGCAGTACTTC. Translated, it gives CASSPSTSGSYEQYF.

The J gene is TRBJ2-7, the V gene TRBV29-1; D gene unclear. CDR3 length: 12 amino acids. Trimming removed 5 bases from V and 2 bases from J, with 10 bases in between. Germline V lookup: CDR1 SQVTM, CDR2 ANQGSEA. CDR3 protein: CSVKVSTYEQYF. CDR3 nucleotides: TGCAGCGTTAAGGTCAGTACCTACGAGCAGTACTTC.

The chain uses TRBV9 and TRBJ2-1; 10 positions agree with TRBD2. From germline, CDR1 is SGDLS and CDR2 YYNGEE. The CDR3 totals 16 residues. Trimming cost V 4 bases and J 2 bases; bases outside gene matches: 6. CDR3 protein: CASSRSLAGPYNEQFF. The DNA for the CDR3 is TGTGCCAGCAGCAGATCACTAGCGGGGCCCTACAATGAGCAGTTCTTC.

J is TRBJ2-7 and V is TRBV27; TRBD1 aligns across 7 bases. CDR3 size: 13 residues. Germline loops: CDR1 MNHEY, CDR2 SMNVEV (reference sequence). Trimming took 6 bases from V and 1 from J; bases not matched to a gene: 3. The DNA for the CDR3 is TGTGCCAGCAGCCCGGGACAGTCCTACGAGCAGTACTTC. Residues: CASSPGQSYEQYF.

The CDR3 DNA reads TGTGCCATCAGAGGAACTAGCGGTTCTAACACAGATACGCAGTATTTT. Translation gives CAIRGTSGSNTDTQYF. The rearrangement uses TRBV10-3 and TRBJ2-3; 8 positions agree with TRBD2. The V gene end was trimmed by 6 bases and the J gene end by 2 bases; junction bases not matched to a gene: 10. Germline CDR1 ENHRY, CDR2 SYGVKD. The CDR3 runs 16 residues.

The rearrangement links TRBV6-1 to TRBJ1-3; D unclear. This CDR3 has 15 amino acids. Per the germline V gene, CDR1 is MNHNS and CDR2 is SASEGT. V was cut by 3 bases and J by 0 bases, with 9 bases left in between. The chain's CDR3 is CASSDLRRSGNTIYF. The DNA of the CDR3 is TGTGCCAGCAGTGACCTTCGACGCTCTGGAAACACCATATATTTT.

The chain is built from TRBV7-2 and TRBJ1-5; D not certain. Germline CDR1 and CDR2: SGHTA and FQGNSA. Trimming shortened V by 1 base and J by 2 bases, and 12 bases separated the two germline ends. The CDR3 sequence is 16 residues long. CDR3: CASSLEGFSGNQPQHF. The CDR3 DNA reads TGTGCCAGCAGCTTAGAAGGTTTCTCTGGCAATCAGCCCCAGCATTTT.

The gene calls are TRBV11-3 and TRBJ2-3; 8 positions agree with TRBD2. V was clipped by 5 bases and J by 1 base; unmatched bases: 5. Per germline, CDR1 SGHNT and CDR2 YENEEA. The CDR3 consists of 15 residues. The CDR3 protein is CASSIGTSRTDTQYF. Written as DNA, the CDR3 is TGTGCCAGCAGCATAGGGACTAGTCGCACAGATACGCAGTATTTT. The full variable domain, rest sourced from reference TRBV11-3 and TRBJ2-3, is EAGVVQSPRYKIIEKKQPVAFWCNPISGHNTLYWYLQNLGQGPELLIRYENEEAVDDSQLPKDRFSAERLKGVDSTLKIQPAELGDSAVYLCASSIGTSRTDTQYFGPGTRLTVL.

The J gene is TRBJ2-1, the V gene TRBV7-6; TRBD2 might be the D (6 bases). Per germline, CDR1 SGHVS and CDR2 FNYEAQ. This CDR3 comprises 17 residues. V was shortened by 5 bases and J by 0 bases, with 17 bases between the two germline ends. The CDR3 here is CASSQVMAGSSYNEQFF. The CDR3 nucleotides read TGTGCCAGCAGCCAGGTTATGGCCGGGAGCTCCTACAATGAGCAGTTCTTC.

This sequence joins TRBV28 and TRBJ2-7, with 11 bases aligning to TRBD1. Germline trimming cut 10 bases from V and 7 bases from J; bases unmatched to any gene: 6. The CDR3 consists of 12 residues. Germline lookup yields CDR1 MDHEN and CDR2 SYDVKM. The CDR3 coding sequence is TGTGCCACCGGGACAGGGGGATTAGAGCAGTACTTC. Protein sequence: CATGTGGLEQYF.

This clone was seen only once. The J gene is TRBJ1-1, the V gene TRBV2; D uncertain. V was cut by 6 bases and J by 10 bases, with 18 bases left in between. Germline-derived CDR1 and CDR2 are SNHLY and FYNNEI. The CDR3 contains 13 residues. The CDR3 region is CASSATQRGSAFF. CDR3 nucleotide sequence: TGTGCCAGCAGCGCGACCCAGCGGGGTTCAGCTTTCTTT.

This chain connects TRBV27 to TRBJ2-3, with D maybe TRBD2 (6 bases). Trimming shortened V by 4 bases and J by 3 bases, and 17 bases separated the two germline ends. Germline-derived CDR1 and CDR2 are MNHEY and SMNVEV (reference sequence). The CDR3 spans 16 residues. CDR3 bases: TGTGCCAGCAGTTCCCGCCGGGACTTAAAGACAGATACGCAGTATTTT. This encodes CASSSRRDLKTDTQYF.